This entry is about one TCR beta chain. Its antigen is as yet unknown. The TCR beta cDNA libraries contained unique molecular identifiers. Approximately 450,000 cDNA molecules were recovered from an input of roughly 0.95 to 10 million T cells. MiXCR, applied by TCRdb to the PCR reads, yields one record per CDR3 protein. This table has 650,000 to 900,000 distinct CDR3 sequences, roughly 50% appearing once. The sample comes from a study of post-analysis software for immune sequencing data. For the study at large: Progressive-relapsing, secondary progressive and relapsing-remitting multiple sclerosis were among the disease courses included.

The CDR3 spans 13 residues. Per the germline V gene, CDR1 is DFQATT and CDR2 is SNEGSKA (reference sequence). With 4 bases clipped from V and 5 bases from J, the junction kept 2 bases outside the gene matches. Study results and caveats: Controls had lower frequencies than patients of about 5 TRBV segments, which included TRBV5-6, TRBV5-1 and TRBV20-1.

The chain uses TRBV20-1 and TRBJ2-2, with TRBD2 matching over 9 bases. The origin of this receptor is a girl under 18 with multiple sclerosis. Sequencing was done on a sample of blood. This chain's CDR3 is CSAILAGTGELFF. The CDR3 nucleotides read TGCAGTGCTATACTAGCGGGTACCGGGGAGCTGTTTTTT.